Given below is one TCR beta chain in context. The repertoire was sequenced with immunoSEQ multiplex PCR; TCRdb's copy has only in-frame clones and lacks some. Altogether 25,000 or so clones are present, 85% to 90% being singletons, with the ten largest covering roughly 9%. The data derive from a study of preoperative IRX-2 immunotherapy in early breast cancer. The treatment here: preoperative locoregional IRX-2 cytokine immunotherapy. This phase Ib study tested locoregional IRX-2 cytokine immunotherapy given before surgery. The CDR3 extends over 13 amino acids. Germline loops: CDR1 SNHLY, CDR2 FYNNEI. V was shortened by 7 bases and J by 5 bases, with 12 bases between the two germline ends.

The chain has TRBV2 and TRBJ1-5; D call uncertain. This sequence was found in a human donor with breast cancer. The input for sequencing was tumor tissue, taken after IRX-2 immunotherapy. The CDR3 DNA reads TGTGCCAGCAACGGGGAGAGTTATCAGCCCCAGCATTTT. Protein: CASNGESYQPQHF.